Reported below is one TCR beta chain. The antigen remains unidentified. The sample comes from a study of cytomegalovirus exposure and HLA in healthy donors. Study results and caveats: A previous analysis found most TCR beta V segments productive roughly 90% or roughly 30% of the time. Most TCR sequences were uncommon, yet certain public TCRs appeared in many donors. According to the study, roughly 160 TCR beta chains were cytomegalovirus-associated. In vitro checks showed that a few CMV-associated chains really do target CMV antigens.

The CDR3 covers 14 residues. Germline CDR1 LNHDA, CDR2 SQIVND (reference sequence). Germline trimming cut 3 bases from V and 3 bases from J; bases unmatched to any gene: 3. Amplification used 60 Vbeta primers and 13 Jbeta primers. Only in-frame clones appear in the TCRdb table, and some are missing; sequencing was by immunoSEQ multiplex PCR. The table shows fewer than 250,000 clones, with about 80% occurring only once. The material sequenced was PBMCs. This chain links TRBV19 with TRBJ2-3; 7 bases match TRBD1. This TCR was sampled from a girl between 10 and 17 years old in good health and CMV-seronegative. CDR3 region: CASSMTGLTDTQYF. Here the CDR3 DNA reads TGTGCCAGTAGTATGACAGGGCTTACAGATACGCAGTATTTT.